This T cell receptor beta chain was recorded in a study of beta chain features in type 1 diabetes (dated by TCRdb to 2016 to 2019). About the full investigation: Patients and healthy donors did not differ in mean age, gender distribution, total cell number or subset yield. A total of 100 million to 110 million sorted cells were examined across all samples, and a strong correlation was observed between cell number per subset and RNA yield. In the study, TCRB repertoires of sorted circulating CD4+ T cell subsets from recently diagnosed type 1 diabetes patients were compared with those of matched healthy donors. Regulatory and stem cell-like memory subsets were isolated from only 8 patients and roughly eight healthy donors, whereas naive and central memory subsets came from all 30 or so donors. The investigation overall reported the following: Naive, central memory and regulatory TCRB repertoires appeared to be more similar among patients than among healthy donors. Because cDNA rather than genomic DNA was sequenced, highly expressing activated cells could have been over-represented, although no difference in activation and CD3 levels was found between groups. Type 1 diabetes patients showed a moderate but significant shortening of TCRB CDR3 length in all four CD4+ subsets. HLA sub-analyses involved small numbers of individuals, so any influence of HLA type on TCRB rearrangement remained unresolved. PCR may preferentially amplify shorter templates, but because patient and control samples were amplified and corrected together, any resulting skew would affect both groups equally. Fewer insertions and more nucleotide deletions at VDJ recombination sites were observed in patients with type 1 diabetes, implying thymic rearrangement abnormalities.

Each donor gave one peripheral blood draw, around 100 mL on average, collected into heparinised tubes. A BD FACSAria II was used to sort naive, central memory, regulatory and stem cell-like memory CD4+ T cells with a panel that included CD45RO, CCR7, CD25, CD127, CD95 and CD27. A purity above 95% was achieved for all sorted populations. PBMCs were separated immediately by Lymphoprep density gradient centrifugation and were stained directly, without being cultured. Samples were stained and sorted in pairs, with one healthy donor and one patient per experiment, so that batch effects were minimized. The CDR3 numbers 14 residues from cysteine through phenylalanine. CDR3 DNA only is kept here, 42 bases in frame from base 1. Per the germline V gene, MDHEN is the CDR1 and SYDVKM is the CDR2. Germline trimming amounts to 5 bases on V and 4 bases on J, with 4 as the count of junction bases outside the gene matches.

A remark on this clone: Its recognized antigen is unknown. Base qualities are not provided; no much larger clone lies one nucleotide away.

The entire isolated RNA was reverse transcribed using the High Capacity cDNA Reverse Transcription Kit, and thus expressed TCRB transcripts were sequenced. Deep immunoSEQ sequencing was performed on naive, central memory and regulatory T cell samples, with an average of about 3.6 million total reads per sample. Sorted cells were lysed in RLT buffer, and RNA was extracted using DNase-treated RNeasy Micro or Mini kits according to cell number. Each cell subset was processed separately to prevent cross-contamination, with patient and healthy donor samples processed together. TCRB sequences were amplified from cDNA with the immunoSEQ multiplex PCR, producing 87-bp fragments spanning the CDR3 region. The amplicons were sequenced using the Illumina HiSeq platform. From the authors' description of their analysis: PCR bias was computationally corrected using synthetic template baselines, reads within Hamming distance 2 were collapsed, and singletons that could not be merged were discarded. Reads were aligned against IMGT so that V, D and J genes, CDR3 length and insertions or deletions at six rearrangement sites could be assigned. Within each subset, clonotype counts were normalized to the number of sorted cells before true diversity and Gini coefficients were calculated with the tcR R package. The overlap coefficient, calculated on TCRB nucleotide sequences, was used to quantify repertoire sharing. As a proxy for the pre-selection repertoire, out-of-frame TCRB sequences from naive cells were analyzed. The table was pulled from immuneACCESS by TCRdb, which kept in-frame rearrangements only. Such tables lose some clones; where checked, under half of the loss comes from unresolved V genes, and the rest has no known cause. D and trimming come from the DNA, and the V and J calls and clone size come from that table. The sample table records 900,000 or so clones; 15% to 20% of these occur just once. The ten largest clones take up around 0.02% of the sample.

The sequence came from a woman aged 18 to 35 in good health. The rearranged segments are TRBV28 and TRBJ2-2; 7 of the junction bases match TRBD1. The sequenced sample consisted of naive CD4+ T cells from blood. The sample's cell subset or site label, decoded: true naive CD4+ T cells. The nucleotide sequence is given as TGTGCCAGCAGTAAGACAGGGCCCACCGGGGAGCTGTTTTTT. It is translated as CASSKTGPTGELFF.